Each of the 23 T cell receptor beta chains below was sequenced from the same sample in a study of vaccination effects on CD4 cells after COVID-19. These TCRs' antigens remain unknown. Sequencing was performed with immunoSEQ multiplex PCR; in TCRdb, only in-frame clones are kept and a portion is missing. The repertoire has roughly 71,000 clones, around 80% of them found once; the top ten carry 0.95% to 1.5%. Sequencing was preceded by expansion of antigen-specific CD4+ T cells with viral peptide pools in the ViraFEST assay. Researchers isolated CD4+ T cells once roughly ten days of culture had elapsed. Every participant took two doses of the BNT162b2 or mRNA-1273 vaccine. The sample here was CD4+ T cells from PBMCs cultured with HCoV-229E spike peptides, taken after COVID-19 vaccination. These receptor sequences come from a human donor who received a COVID-19 vaccine.

V and J are TRBV7-2 and TRBJ2-1; 12 bases agree with TRBD1. The germline gives CDR1 SGHTA, CDR2 FQGNSA. Germline trimming cut 5 bases from V and 8 bases from J; bases unmatched to any gene: 10. There are 16 residues in the CDR3. The CDR3 here is CASSRAGTGGGDEQFF. The CDR3 nucleotides read TGTGCCAGCAGCAGGGCCGGGACAGGGGGCGGCGATGAGCAGTTCTTC.

In this sample, this clone turned up a few times. The chain has TRBV6-2 or TRBV6-3 and TRBJ2-2; either TRBD1 or TRBD2 may fit D (6 bases each). Germline CDR1 and CDR2: MNHEY and SVGEGT. Trimming stripped 8 bases from V and 7 bases from J, with 20 bases between. The CDR3 contains 15 residues. The CDR3 sequence: CASGWSGALFGELFF. CDR3 coding DNA: TGTGCCAGCGGTTGGTCGGGGGCGCTTTTCGGGGAGCTGTTTTTT.

This clone was counted a few times. This chain connects TRBV5-1 to TRBJ2-4; D unresolved. V was cut by 4 bases and J by 9 bases, with 14 bases left in between. The CDR3 runs to 13 residues. From germline, CDR1 is SGHRS and CDR2 YFSETQ. The CDR3 nucleotides read TGCGCCAGCAGCGTTTCAAATTCGGCCATTCAGTACTTC. Encoded protein: CASSVSNSAIQYF.

J is TRBJ2-7 and V is TRBV24-1; 7 bases are shared with TRBD1. V trimming: 4 bases; J trimming: 2 bases; junction bases outside the gene matches: 7. This CDR3 has 15 amino acids. Germline CDR1 and CDR2: KGHDR and SFDVKD. Here the CDR3 reads CATSDLGTAAYEQYV. The CDR3 DNA follows: TGTGCCACCAGTGACCTGGGGACAGCCGCCTACGAGCAGTACGTC.

This chain uses TRBV27 with TRBJ2-7; 7 bases match TRBD2. J was trimmed by 6 bases and V by 7 bases; bases with no gene match: 12. Germline V gene sequence: CDR1 MNHEY, CDR2 SMNVEV (reference sequence). The CDR3 is made up of 14 amino acids. The CDR3 DNA reads TGTGCCAGCAAACCTGCAGGGAGGGGTTCCGAGCAGTACGTC. Translation gives CASKPAGRGSEQYV.

The chain's CDR3 is CASSYSVGNSGNTIYF. The CDR3 coding sequence is TGTGCCAGCAGTTACTCCGTCGGCAACTCTGGAAACACCATATATTTT. The chain is built from TRBV6-6 and TRBJ1-3; D is ambiguous. With 0 bases removed from V and 0 bases from J, the gap between germline ends came to 9 bases. This CDR3 has 16 residues. CDR1 is MNHNY and CDR2 is SVGAGI in the germline V gene (reference sequence).

V is TRBV5-1 and J is TRBJ1-3; weak D call: TRBD1 (5 bases). The germline CDR1 and CDR2 sequences are SGHRS and YFSETQ. V lost 2 bases and J 1 base, leaving 25 bases between the germline ends. The CDR3 loop spans 20 amino acids. For the CDR3, the DNA is TGCGCCAGCAGCTTCCACCAACAGGAACCGAACCTTAAATCTGGAAACACCATATATTTT. Its translation: CASSFHQQEPNLKSGNTIYF.

This sequence joins TRBV5-5 and TRBJ2-7; tentatively, D is TRBD2 (6 bases). The CDR3 sequence is 15 residues long. Looked up from germline, CDR1 is SGHKS and CDR2 is YYEKEE (reference sequence). V lost 2 bases to trimming and J lost 4 bases, with 16 bases between them. The CDR3 DNA follows: TGTGCCAGCAGCTTTGGGACTGCGGCCATGTACGAGCAGTACGTC. The encoded protein is CASSFGTAAMYEQYV.

J is TRBJ1-1 and V is TRBV11-2, with D perhaps matching TRBD1 (5 bases). Germline assignment: CDR1 SGHAT and CDR2 FQNNGV. V lost 3 bases, J lost 2 bases, and 7 bases lay in between. The CDR3 length is 13 residues. CDR3 sequence reads: CASSFRVNTEAFF. In nucleotides, the CDR3 is TGTGCCAGCAGCTTCAGGGTAAACACTGAAGCTTTCTTT.

The rearrangement uses TRBV11-2 and TRBJ2-5; 7 bases are a match to TRBD2. The CDR3 length is 15 residues. Trimming removed 3 bases from V and 2 bases from J; junction bases left unmatched: 6. Germline V gene data show CDR1 as SGHAT and CDR2 as FQNNGV. The CDR3, as DNA: TGTGCCAGCAGCTTTAAGCGGGGATTACAAGAGACCCAGTACTTC. It is translated as CASSFKRGLQETQYF.

CDR3 sequence: CASSLAGNQPQHF. In DNA, the CDR3 is TGTGCCAGCAGCTTAGCCGGGAATCAGCCCCAGCATTTT. The V and J genes are TRBV5-8 and TRBJ1-5; D unresolved. Deletions cut 2 bases from V and 4 bases from J, with 7 bases between. This CDR3 region has 13 residues. The germline V gene has CDR1 SGHTS and CDR2 YDEGEE.

This chain joins TRBV7-2 and TRBJ1-5; maybe TRBD1 (6 bases). Germline V CDR1 and CDR2: SGHTA, FQGNSA. CDR3 length equals 13 residues. The V end lost 4 bases, the J end lost 12 bases, and 16 bases lay between the germline ends. DNA of the CDR3: TGTGCCAGCAGCTCCAACAGGGAGAGAGGCCAGCATTTT. It codes for CASSSNRERGQHF.

This chain connects TRBV5-1 to TRBJ1-2, with 9 bases lining up with TRBD1. The V gene end was trimmed by 4 bases and the J gene end by 8 bases; junction bases not matched to a gene: 6. Per germline, CDR1 SGHRS and CDR2 YFSETQ. This CDR3 contains 13 residues. The CDR3 region has the DNA TGCGCCAGCAGCCCGGGGACAGGGCCCGGCTACACCTTC. Its protein is CASSPGTGPGYTF.

The chain uses TRBV18 and TRBJ1-1; 7 bases map to TRBD1. The CDR3 spans 15 residues. With 3 bases clipped from V and 3 bases from J, the junction kept 7 bases outside the gene matches. CDR1 and CDR2 (germline): KGHSH, LQKENI. The CDR3 loop reads CASSPGDRVDTEAFF. The CDR3 DNA reads as TGTGCCAGCTCACCGGGCGACAGGGTGGACACTGAAGCTTTCTTT.

The rearrangement uses TRBV6-2 or TRBV6-3 and TRBJ2-3; D is perhaps TRBD1 or TRBD2 (5 bases each). V was trimmed by 2 bases and J by 0 bases, leaving 9 bases between them. This CDR3 region has 15 residues. Germline assignment: CDR1 MNHEY and CDR2 SVGEGT. As DNA, the CDR3 is TGTGCCAGCAGTTACGGGACGACTAGCACAGATACGCAGTATTTT. This codes for CASSYGTTSTDTQYF.

This clone has a single count. The V gene is TRBV7-2, the J gene TRBJ2-5; D is tentatively TRBD1 or TRBD2 (5 bases each). The CDR3 covers 14 residues. The V end lost 2 bases, the J end lost 3 bases, and 10 bases lay between the germline ends. Germline assignment: CDR1 SGHTA and CDR2 FQGNSA. The CDR3 DNA follows: TGTGCCAGCAGCTTATTTGTGGGGGAAGAGACCCAGTACTTC. Its translation: CASSLFVGEETQYF.

By frequency in the sample, this clone is medium-sized (0.01 to 0.1%). This chain joins TRBV28 and TRBJ2-7; 8 nucleotides match TRBD2. CDR1 MDHEN and CDR2 SYDVKM come from the germline V gene. V shed 2 bases, J shed 2 bases, and the junction held 2 bases outside the gene matches. The CDR3 is 14 residues long. This chain's CDR3 is CASSLRAGAYEQYV. In nucleotides, the CDR3 is TGTGCCAGCAGTTTAAGAGCGGGAGCCTACGAGCAGTACGTC.

V is TRBV5-1 and J is TRBJ2-6; TRBD1 is a possible D gene (5 bases). The V gene lost 0 bases and the J gene lost 0 bases, with 10 bases spanning the gap. This CDR3 spans 17 amino acids. CDR1 and CDR2 from the germline V gene are SGHRS and YFSETQ. Written as DNA, the CDR3 is TGCGCCAGCAGCTTGGTGCTTGACAGCTCTGGGGCCAACGTCCTGACTTTC. Its protein product is CASSLVLDSSGANVLTF.

This clone was seen a single time. The chain is built from TRBV5-4 and TRBJ2-5; D is perhaps TRBD1 (6 bases). The length of the CDR3 is 16 residues. Germline V gives CDR1 SGHNT, CDR2 YYREEE (reference sequence). The germline V and J ends were trimmed by 6 bases and 5 bases, with 23 bases remaining between them. CDR3 amino acids: CASTPGHQGVGETQYF. The CDR3 DNA follows: TGTGCCAGCACCCCGGGACACCAAGGGGTCGGGGAGACCCAGTACTTC.

The chain joins TRBV18 to TRBJ1-1; D is unresolved. Trimming removed 1 base from V and 6 bases from J, with 9 bases in between. CDR1 is KGHSH, CDR2 LQKENI, per germline. The CDR3 length is 13 residues. CDR3 sequence: CASSPLDSAEAFF. The CDR3 nucleotides are TGTGCCAGCTCACCACTCGATAGCGCTGAAGCTTTCTTT.

In DNA form, the CDR3 reads TGTGCCAGCAGCCAAGTTCAGGAGCAGTTCTTC. Its protein is CASSQVQEQFF. The chain employs TRBV14 and TRBJ2-1, with D hard to call. Between the trimmed V and J ends, which lost 1 base and 10 bases, there was a span of 5 bases. Germline V lookup: CDR1 SGHDN, CDR2 FVKESK. CDR3 length: 11 amino acids.

The J gene is TRBJ1-5, the V gene TRBV6-5; tentatively, D is TRBD1 (5 bases). The CDR3 covers 14 residues. The V end was cut by 0 bases, the J end by 7 bases, with 10 bases between. Germline V gives CDR1 MNHEY, CDR2 SVGAGI. The CDR3 sequence: CASSYSRGEQPQHF. As DNA, the CDR3 is TGTGCCAGCAGTTACTCCCGGGGGGAACAGCCCCAGCATTTT.

The V gene is TRBV4-3, the J gene TRBJ1-3; no clear D gene. The V gene lost 0 bases and the J gene lost 0 bases, with 15 bases spanning the gap. The CDR3 loop spans 18 amino acids. Germline loops: CDR1 LGHNA, CDR2 YSLEER. This chain's CDR3 is CASSQEVVTLSSGNTIYF. The CDR3 nucleotides read TGCGCCAGCAGCCAAGAAGTTGTAACTCTTAGCTCTGGAAACACCATATATTTT.